These 14 T cell receptor beta chains came from one sample sequenced in a study of T cells after yellow fever vaccination. TCRdb redid the calling of the 5' RACE reads with MiXCR, one entry per CDR3 protein. This sample yields a few hundred thousand distinct CDR3 sequences, of which under 9% are seen a single time; 3% to 4% belongs to the top ten. The input for sequencing was CD4+ T cells sorted from PBMCs, taken 5 days after the yellow fever booster vaccination. The receptors shown here come from a man aged 18 to 30 who received the YFV17D yellow fever vaccine.

The chain joins TRBV2 to TRBJ2-7; perhaps D is TRBD1 or TRBD2 (5 bases each). Germline values: CDR1 SNHLY, CDR2 FYNNEI. The CDR3 has 13 residues. Trimming left V 7 bases short and J 2 bases short, with 12 bases between. CDR3 sequence reads: CASTGPGPYEQYF. CDR3 in DNA: TGTGCCAGCACTGGCCCGGGGCCCTACGAGCAGTACTTC. The entire variable domain, with the rest obtained from reference TRBV2 and TRBJ2-7, is as follows: EPEVTQTPSHQVTQMGQEVILRCVPISNHLYFYWYRQILGQKVEFLVSFYNNEISEKSEIFDDQFSVERPDGSNFTLKIRSTKLEDSAMYFCASTGPGPYEQYFGPGTRLTVT.

This clonotype has only a few counts. The chain couples TRBV6-1 to TRBJ2-1, with D perhaps TRBD1 (5 bases). Germline CDR1 and CDR2: MNHNS and SASEGT. The CDR3 loop spans 15 amino acids. V dropped 6 bases and J dropped 4 bases, with 16 bases sitting between them. CDR3 nucleotides: TGTGCCAGCAGCCTGACAGTGTTCCCTTACAATGAGCAGTTCTTC. Its protein is CASSLTVFPYNEQFF.

This clonotype showed up just a few times. The gene calls are TRBV2 and TRBJ1-1, with D possibly matching TRBD1 (5 bases). CDR1 and CDR2 (germline): SNHLY, FYNNEI. V shed 6 bases and J shed 6 bases, with 11 bases lying between them. The CDR3 is made up of 12 amino acids. This CDR3 reads CASRGVGSEAFF. CDR3 nucleotides: TGTGCCAGCAGGGGGGTCGGGTCTGAAGCTTTCTTT.

The chain recombines TRBV6-6 with TRBJ2-3; TRBD2 agrees at 13 bases. CDR3 size: 19 residues. Trimming cost V 2 bases and J 3 bases; bases outside gene matches: 11. Germline assignment: CDR1 MNHNY and CDR2 SVGAGI (reference sequence). Written as DNA, the CDR3 is TGTGCCAGCAGTTACACAGGACTAGCGGGGGTTGTCCGGACAGATACGCAGTATTTT. This codes for CASSYTGLAGVVRTDTQYF.

This clonotype has more than one count but fewer than ten. The chain uses TRBV4-2 and TRBJ1-2; weak D call: TRBD1 (5 bases). The CDR3 loop spans 16 amino acids. Germline V gene sequence: CDR1 LGHNA, CDR2 YNFKEQ. V lost 0 bases to trimming and J lost 4 bases, with 15 bases between them. The CDR3 sequence: CASSQEAPGRGYGYTF. The CDR3, as DNA: TGTGCCAGCAGCCAAGAAGCTCCGGGAAGGGGCTATGGCTACACCTTC.

This clonotype has a count of ten or more. The chain is built from TRBV29-1 and TRBJ1-1, with D tentatively TRBD1 (5 bases). The CDR3 extends over 12 amino acids. V was clipped by 6 bases and J by 1 base, with 9 bases between them. The germline V gene encodes CDR1 SQVTM and CDR2 ANQGSEA. This CDR3 is CSVGLPNTEAFF. Here the CDR3 DNA reads TGCAGCGTGGGACTCCCGAACACTGAAGCTTTCTTT.

This clonotype was found many times. The chain carries TRBV15 and TRBJ2-2; D is unclear. The CDR3 has 12 residues. The germline gives CDR1 LNHNV, CDR2 YYDKDF (reference sequence). Trimming removed 5 bases from V and 5 bases from J, with 6 bases in between. This chain's CDR3 is CATSGGTGELFF. DNA of the CDR3: TGTGCCACCAGCGGCGGAACCGGGGAGCTGTTTTTT.

This clonotype has a count of ten or more. The rearrangement links TRBV7-9 to TRBJ2-5; 9 bases are shared with TRBD2. V shed 7 bases and J 6 bases; nucleotides not matched to a gene: 6. This CDR3 is built from 13 residues. Germline loops: CDR1 SEHNR, CDR2 FQNEAQ (reference sequence). The CDR3 DNA reads TGTGCCAGCACCCTAGCGGGGATTCAGACCCAGTACTTC. It is translated as CASTLAGIQTQYF.

This clonotype was counted ten times or more. A junction boundary mismatches the germline segment, possibly from a read error. For the CDR3, the DNA is TGTGCCAGCAGCTTGGGAGGGTTGAACACTGAAGCTTTCTTT. This sequence encodes CASSLGGLNTEAFF. The chain links TRBV5-1 to TRBJ1-1; D gene unclear. This CDR3 contains 14 residues. Germline V gene lookup returns CDR1 SGHRS and CDR2 YFSETQ.

This clonotype occurred a few times. The rearrangement links TRBV2 to TRBJ2-2; D might be TRBD2 (5 bases). The CDR3 totals 14 residues. Germline CDR1 reads SNHLY; CDR2 reads FYNNEI. V lost 3 bases, J lost 7 bases, and 12 bases lay in between. The CDR3 is CASSEGSGLGELFF. The DNA for the CDR3 is TGTGCCAGCAGTGAGGGCAGCGGTCTCGGGGAGCTGTTTTTT.

This clonotype was observed once. This may come from a read error, since a much larger clone is one base off. This sequence joins TRBV12-3 or TRBV12-4 and TRBJ1-1; D is ambiguous. The CDR3 runs 10 residues. Trimming cost V 3 bases and J 4 bases, with 0 bases left between them. CDR3 coding DNA: TGTGCCAGCAGTTTCACTGAAGCTTTCTTT. It yields the protein CASSFTEAFF.

J is TRBJ2-5 and V is TRBV15, with TRBD2 identical over 11 bases. This CDR3 has 16 residues. V gave up 3 bases and J gave up 5 bases; unmatched junction bases: 8. Germline CDR1 reads LNHNV; CDR2 reads YYDKDF (reference sequence). The CDR3 DNA sequence: TGTGCCACCAGCAGGCCTAGCGGGGGGTCCGGGGAGACCCAGTACTTC. It specifies CATSRPSGGSGETQYF.

V is TRBV2 and J is TRBJ1-1; 7 bases are shared with TRBD1. The CDR3 length is 14 residues. The germline gives CDR1 SNHLY, CDR2 FYNNEI. J was trimmed by 1 base and V by 6 bases; bases with no gene match: 5. CDR3: CASRYSGGNTEAFF. DNA of the CDR3: TGTGCCAGCAGATATTCAGGGGGGAACACTGAAGCTTTCTTT.

This chain connects TRBV19 to TRBJ2-1, with D possibly matching TRBD1 (6 bases). V shed 5 bases and J shed 5 bases, with 7 bases lying between them. This CDR3 has 12 residues. Germline loops: CDR1 LNHDA, CDR2 SQIVND (reference sequence). CDR3 sequence reads: CASSQGHNEQFF. The CDR3 bases are TGTGCCAGTAGTCAGGGGCACAATGAGCAGTTCTTC.